This record covers a single T cell receptor (beta chain). PCR employed 60 Vbeta and 13 Jbeta primers. TCRdb keeps only in-frame clones here, not all; method: immunoSEQ multiplex PCR. Found here are roughly 130,000 clones, 74% of them singletons; the top ten hold 5.5% to 7.5%. Germline V CDR1 and CDR2: SEHNR, FQNEAQ (reference sequence). The V and J ends lost 3 bases and 8 bases, in that order; junction bases with no gene match: 9. The CDR3 contains 15 residues. This record comes from a study of cytomegalovirus exposure and HLA in healthy donors. This receptor was identified in a woman in her forties or fifties in good health and CMV-seropositive. This chain links TRBV7-9 with TRBJ2-7; 11 bases align to TRBD1. The sequencing sample was made of PBMCs. For the CDR3, the DNA is TGTGCCAGCAGCTTCTCCGGGACAGGGGGTGAAAAGCAGTACTTC. Translating gives CASSFSGTGGEKQYF.